This T cell receptor (beta chain) was identified during a study of CD8+CD57+ T cells in acquired aplastic anemia. At least ten counts were recorded for this clonotype. Individuals selected for sequencing had exhibited CD8+CD57+ cell expansion on flow cytometry. CDR3 and TCR beta VDJ profiling relied on genomic DNA as the template. TCRdb fed the reads into MiXCR, producing one record per CDR3 protein. Of under 200,000 distinct CDR3 sequences in the sample, roughly 43% were seen once. CDR1 is SGHTA, CDR2 FQGTGA, per germline. V gave up 6 bases and J gave up 4 bases, with 15 bases separating them. The CDR3 covers 14 residues.

The source of this sequence is a human donor with aplastic anemia. What was sequenced was sorted CD4+, CD8+, or CD8+CD57+ T cells (not recorded which) from PBMCs. This chain joins TRBV7-3 and TRBJ1-1; D perhaps matches TRBD1 (6 bases). This CDR3 is CASRISGEGTEAFF. As DNA, the CDR3 is TGTGCCAGCAGAATATCAGGGGAAGGCACTGAAGCTTTCTTT. The full variable domain, rest sourced from reference TRBV7-3 and TRBJ1-1, is GAGVSQTPSNKVTEKGKYVELRCDPISGHTALYWYRQSLGQGPEFLIYFQGTGAADDSGLPNDRFFAVRPEGSVSTLKIQRTERGDSAVYLCASRISGEGTEAFFGQGTRLTVV.